What follows are 13 T cell receptor beta chains derived from one specimen sequenced in a study of blood T cell repertoires in COVID-19. Clones were read by immunoSEQ multiplex PCR, and TCRdb kept only the in-frame ones, dropping some. This table has approximately 300,000 clones, more than 75% appearing once. Sequenced: peripheral blood. These receptor sequences come from a man aged 50-59 years with active or convalescent COVID-19.

V gene TRBV7-3 combines with J gene TRBJ2-1, with a possible D match to TRBD2 (6 bases). Trimming took off 8 bases at V and 4 bases at J, with 21 bases between the two ends. The CDR3 extends over 16 amino acids. The V gene's germline CDR1 is SGHTA and CDR2 FQGTGA. The CDR3 DNA reads TGTGCCAGCGCTTACTCCGGGGGTAGGAGTTACAATGAGCAGTTCTTC. This translates into CASAYSGGRSYNEQFF.

The chain employs TRBV30 and TRBJ1-4; 9 bases map to TRBD1. The CDR3 has 14 residues. CDR1 is GTSNPN and CDR2 is SVGIG in the germline V gene (reference sequence). V lost 3 bases, J lost 9 bases, and 8 bases stayed unmatched. DNA of the CDR3: TGTGCCTGGAGCCCGGGACAGGGCCCGCAAAAACTGTTTTTT. It encodes CAWSPGQGPQKLFF.

This clone was detected once. The J gene is TRBJ2-3, the V gene TRBV7-8; 7 bases fit TRBD2. The CDR3 consists of 13 residues. Germline CDR1 is SGHVS and CDR2 is FQNEAQ. V was clipped by 9 bases and J by 0 bases; unmatched bases: 3. This CDR3 reads CASVSGSTDTQYF. CDR3 bases: TGTGCCAGTGTTAGCGGGAGCACAGATACGCAGTATTTT.

CDR3 DNA: TGCGCCAGCAGCCACCGCACAGGGAGCGGCTACACCTTC. Amino acid sequence: CASSHRTGSGYTF. The rearrangement joins TRBV4-3 to TRBJ1-2; D perhaps matches TRBD1 (6 bases). The V end lost 3 bases, the J end lost 8 bases, and 13 bases lay between the germline ends. Germline V gene sequence: CDR1 LGHNA, CDR2 YSLEER. The CDR3 runs to 13 residues.

This sequence joins TRBV4-1 and TRBJ1-5; 12 bases are shared with TRBD1. Germline loops: CDR1 MGHRA, CDR2 YSYEKL. The CDR3 covers 18 residues. V shed 5 bases, J shed 4 bases, and the junction held 12 bases outside the gene matches. The CDR3 protein is CASSKAGTGGGLNQPQHF. The DNA of the CDR3 is TGCGCCAGCAGCAAGGCCGGGACAGGGGGCGGTTTAAATCAGCCCCAGCATTTT.

The V gene is TRBV6-2 or TRBV6-3, the J gene TRBJ2-5; 7 nucleotides align to TRBD2. Germline trimming cut 6 bases from V and 7 bases from J; bases unmatched to any gene: 26. CDR3 size: 19 residues. The germline gives CDR1 MNHEY, CDR2 SVGEGT. In DNA form, the CDR3 reads TGTGCCAGCAGCTCCACCCCCTGGGCGGGAGCGGCCCCGGTGGGGACCCAGTACTTC. Amino acids: CASSSTPWAGAAPVGTQYF.

The chain recombines TRBV9 with TRBJ2-5, with TRBD2 matching 9 bases. Per germline, CDR1 SGDLS and CDR2 YYNGEE. Trimming cost V 3 bases and J 2 bases; bases outside gene matches: 8. The CDR3 spans 16 residues. CDR3 loop: CASSAPLAGEQETQYF. The CDR3 nucleotides read TGTGCCAGCAGCGCTCCTTTAGCGGGGGAACAAGAGACCCAGTACTTC.

Concerning this clone itself: Different DNA sequences within this sample yield the same CDR3. The chain combines TRBV19 with TRBJ1-5, with 12 bases fitting TRBD1. V trimming: 5 bases; J trimming: 7 bases; junction bases outside the gene matches: 0. The CDR3 spans 13 residues. Per the germline V gene, CDR1 is LNHDA and CDR2 is SQIVND (reference sequence). CDR3 amino acids: CASSGTGGQPQHF. CDR3 bases: TGTGCCAGTAGTGGGACAGGGGGCCAGCCCCAGCATTTT.

J is TRBJ1-4 and V is TRBV6-2 or TRBV6-3; unclear D gene. Trimming removed 2 bases from V and 11 bases from J, with 15 bases in between. This CDR3 spans 14 amino acids. CDR1 MNHEY and CDR2 SVGEGT come from the germline V gene. CDR3 protein: CASSYGLASRKLFF. The CDR3 nucleotides are TGTGCCAGCAGTTACGGTCTCGCCTCCCGGAAACTGTTTTTT.

This sequence joins TRBV6-2 or TRBV6-3 and TRBJ2-1; 8 bases map to TRBD2. Germline trimming cut 3 bases from V and 4 bases from J; bases unmatched to any gene: 5. This CDR3 has 15 amino acids. Germline V lookup: CDR1 MNHEY, CDR2 SVGEGT. DNA of the CDR3: TGTGCCAGCAGTTATTTGGGACTAGTTTACAATGAGCAGTTCTTC. It encodes CASSYLGLVYNEQFF.

CDR3 sequence (DNA): TGTGCCAGCAGCTTGAACAGGGGGAGCAATCAGCCCCAGCATTTT. Translated: CASSLNRGSNQPQHF. This chain joins TRBV7-2 and TRBJ1-5; 8 bases map to TRBD1. This CDR3 spans 15 amino acids. Germline V gene sequence: CDR1 SGHTA, CDR2 FQGNSA. The ends lost 3 bases at V and 1 base at J; junction bases unmatched: 2.

The chain joins TRBV7-3 to TRBJ2-3, with D maybe TRBD2 (6 bases). Germline V gene lookup returns CDR1 SGHTA and CDR2 FQGTGA. The length of the CDR3 is 15 residues. V lost 2 bases and J lost 1, with 10 bases in between. The CDR3 bases are TGTGCCAGCAGCTTAGGCGGGGACGGCACAGATACGCAGTATTTT. It is translated as CASSLGGDGTDTQYF.

The rearrangement joins TRBV7-2 to TRBJ1-2; 7 bases are a match to TRBD1. CDR1 is SGHTA, CDR2 FQGNSA, per germline. The CDR3 is 16 residues long. Losses at the gene ends were 5 bases for V and 2 bases for J; bases not matched to a gene: 11. The CDR3, as DNA: TGTGCCAGCAGCAGTAGCCTGACAGGGAGCAACTATGGCTACACCTTC. Residues: CASSSSLTGSNYGYTF.